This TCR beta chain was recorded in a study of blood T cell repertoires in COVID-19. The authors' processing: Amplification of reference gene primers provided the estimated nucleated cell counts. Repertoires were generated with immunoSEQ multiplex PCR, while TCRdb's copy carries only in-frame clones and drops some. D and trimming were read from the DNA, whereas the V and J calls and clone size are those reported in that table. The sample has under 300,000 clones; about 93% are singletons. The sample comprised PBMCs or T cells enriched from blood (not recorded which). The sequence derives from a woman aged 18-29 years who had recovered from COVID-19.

The CDR3 nucleotides read TGTGCCACCAGCAGAGATAGTGGACCGGGAGTATTGGAGGGCTACACCTTC. Translation gives CATSRDSGPGVLEGYTF. The chain links TRBV15 to TRBJ1-2; no clear D gene. V lost 0 bases to trimming and J lost 8 bases, with 22 bases between them. Germline values: CDR1 LNHNV, CDR2 YYDKDF (reference sequence). CDR3 size: 17 residues.